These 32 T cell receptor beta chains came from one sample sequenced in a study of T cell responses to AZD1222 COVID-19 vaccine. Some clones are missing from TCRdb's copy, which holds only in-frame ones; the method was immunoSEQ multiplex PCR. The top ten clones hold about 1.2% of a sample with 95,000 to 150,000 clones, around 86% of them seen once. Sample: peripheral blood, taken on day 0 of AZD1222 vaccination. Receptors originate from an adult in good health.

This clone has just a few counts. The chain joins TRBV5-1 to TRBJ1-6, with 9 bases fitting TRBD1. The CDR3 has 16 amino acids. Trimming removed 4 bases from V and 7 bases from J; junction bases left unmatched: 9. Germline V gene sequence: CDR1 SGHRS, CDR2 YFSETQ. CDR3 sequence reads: CASSPGTGMTNSPLHF. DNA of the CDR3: TGCGCCAGCAGCCCTGGGACAGGGATGACGAATTCACCCCTCCACTTT.

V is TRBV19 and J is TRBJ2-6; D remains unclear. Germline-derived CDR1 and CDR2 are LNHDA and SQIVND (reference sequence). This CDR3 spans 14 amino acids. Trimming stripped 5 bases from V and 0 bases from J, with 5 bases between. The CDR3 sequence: CASSQSSGANVLTF. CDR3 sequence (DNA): TGTGCCAGTAGTCAGTCCTCTGGGGCCAACGTCCTGACTTTC.

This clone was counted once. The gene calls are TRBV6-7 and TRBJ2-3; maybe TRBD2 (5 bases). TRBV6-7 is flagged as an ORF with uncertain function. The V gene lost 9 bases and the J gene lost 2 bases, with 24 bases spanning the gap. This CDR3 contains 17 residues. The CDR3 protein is CARPSDYFLFSTDTQYF. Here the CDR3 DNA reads TGTGCCAGACCATCAGACTATTTCCTATTTTCCACAGATACGCAGTATTTT.

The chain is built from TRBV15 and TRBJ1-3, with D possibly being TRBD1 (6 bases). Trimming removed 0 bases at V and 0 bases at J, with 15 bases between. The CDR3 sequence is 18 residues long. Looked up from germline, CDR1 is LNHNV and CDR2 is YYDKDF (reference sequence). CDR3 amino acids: CATSRDYGQLRSGNTIYF. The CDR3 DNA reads TGTGCCACCAGCAGAGATTACGGACAGCTCCGCTCTGGAAACACCATATATTTT.

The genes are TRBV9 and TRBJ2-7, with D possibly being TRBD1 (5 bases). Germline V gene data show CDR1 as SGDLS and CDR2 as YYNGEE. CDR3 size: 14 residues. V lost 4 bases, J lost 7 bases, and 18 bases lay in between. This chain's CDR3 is CASSPQTVPGEQYF. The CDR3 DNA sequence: TGTGCCAGCAGCCCCCAGACGGTCCCAGGGGAGCAGTACTTC.

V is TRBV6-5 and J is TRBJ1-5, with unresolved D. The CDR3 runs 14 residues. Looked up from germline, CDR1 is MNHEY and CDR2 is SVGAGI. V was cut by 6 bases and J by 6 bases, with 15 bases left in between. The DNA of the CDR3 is TGTGCCAGCAGCCTTACTTCGGTGGGTCAGCCCCAGCATTTT. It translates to CASSLTSVGQPQHF.

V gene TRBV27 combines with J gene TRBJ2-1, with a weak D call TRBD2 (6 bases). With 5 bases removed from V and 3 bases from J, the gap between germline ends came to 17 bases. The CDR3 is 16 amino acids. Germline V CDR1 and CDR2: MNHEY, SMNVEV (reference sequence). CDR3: CASSPFNGGNYNEQFF. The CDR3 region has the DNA TGTGCCAGCAGTCCGTTTAACGGGGGAAACTACAATGAGCAGTTCTTC.

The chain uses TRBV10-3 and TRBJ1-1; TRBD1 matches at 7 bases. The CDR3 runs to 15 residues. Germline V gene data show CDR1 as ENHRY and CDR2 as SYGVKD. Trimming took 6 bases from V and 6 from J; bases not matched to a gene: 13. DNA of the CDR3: TGTGCCATCAGCCCGGGGGCGCGACAGGGCGCTGAAGCTTTCTTT. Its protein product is CAISPGARQGAEAFF.

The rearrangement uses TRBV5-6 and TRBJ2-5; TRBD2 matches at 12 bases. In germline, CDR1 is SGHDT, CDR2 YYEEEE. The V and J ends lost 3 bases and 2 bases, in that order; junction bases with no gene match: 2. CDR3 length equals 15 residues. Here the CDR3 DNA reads TGTGCCAGCAGCTGGACTAGCGGGACACAAGAGACCCAGTACTTC. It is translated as CASSWTSGTQETQYF.

CDR3 region: CASSLTPTDQPQHF. The CDR3 nucleotides are TGTGCCAGCAGTTTAACCCCCACGGATCAGCCCCAGCATTTT. The rearrangement joins TRBV6-2 or TRBV6-3 to TRBJ1-5, with D uncertain. CDR3 length: 14 amino acids. Germline V gives CDR1 MNHEY, CDR2 SVGEGT. Trimming shortened V by 4 bases and J by 5 bases, and 12 bases separated the two germline ends.

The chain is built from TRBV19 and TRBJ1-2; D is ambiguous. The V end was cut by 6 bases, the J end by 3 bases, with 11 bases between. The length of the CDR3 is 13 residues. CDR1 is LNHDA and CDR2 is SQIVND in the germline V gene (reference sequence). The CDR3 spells CASSSGPYYGYTF. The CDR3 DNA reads TGTGCCAGTAGCTCTGGACCGTACTATGGCTACACCTTC.

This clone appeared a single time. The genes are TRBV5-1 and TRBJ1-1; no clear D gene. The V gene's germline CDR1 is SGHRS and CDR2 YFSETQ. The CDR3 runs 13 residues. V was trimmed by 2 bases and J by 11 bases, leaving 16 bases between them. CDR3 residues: CASSFSIGRDAFF. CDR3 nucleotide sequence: TGCGCCAGCAGCTTTTCTATAGGACGGGATGCTTTCTTT.

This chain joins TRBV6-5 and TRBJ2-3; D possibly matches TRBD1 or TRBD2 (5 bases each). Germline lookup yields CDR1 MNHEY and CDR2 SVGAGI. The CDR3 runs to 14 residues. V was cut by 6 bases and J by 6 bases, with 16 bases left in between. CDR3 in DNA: TGTGCCAGCAGCGCCACCCAGGGAGCTGATACGCAGTATTTT. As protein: CASSATQGADTQYF.

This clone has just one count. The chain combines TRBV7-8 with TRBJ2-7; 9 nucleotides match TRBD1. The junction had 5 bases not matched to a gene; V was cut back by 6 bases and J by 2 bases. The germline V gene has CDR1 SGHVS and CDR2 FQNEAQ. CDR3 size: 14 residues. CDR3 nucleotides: TGTGCCAGCAGGTCCGGGACAGGGCCCTACGAGCAGTACTTC. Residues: CASRSGTGPYEQYF.

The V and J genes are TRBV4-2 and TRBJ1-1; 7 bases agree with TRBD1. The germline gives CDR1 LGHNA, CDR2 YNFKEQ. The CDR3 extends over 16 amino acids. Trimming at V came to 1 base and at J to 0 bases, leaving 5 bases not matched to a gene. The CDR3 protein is CASSQGVGQMNTEAFF. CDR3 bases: TGTGCCAGCAGCCAAGGAGTGGGACAGATGAACACTGAAGCTTTCTTT.

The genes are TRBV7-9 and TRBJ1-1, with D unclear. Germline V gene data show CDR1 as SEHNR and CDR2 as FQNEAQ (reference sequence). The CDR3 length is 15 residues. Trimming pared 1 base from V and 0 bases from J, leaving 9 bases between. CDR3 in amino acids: CASSLGSVLNTEAFF. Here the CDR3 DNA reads TGTGCCAGCAGCTTAGGATCGGTTTTGAACACTGAAGCTTTCTTT.

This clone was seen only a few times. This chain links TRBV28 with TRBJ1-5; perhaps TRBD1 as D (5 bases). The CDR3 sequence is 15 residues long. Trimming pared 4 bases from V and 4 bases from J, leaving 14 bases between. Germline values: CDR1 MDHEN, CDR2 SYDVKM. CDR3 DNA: TGTGCCAGCAGTTCTGGGGACCGAACTAATCAGCCCCAGCATTTT. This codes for CASSSGDRTNQPQHF.

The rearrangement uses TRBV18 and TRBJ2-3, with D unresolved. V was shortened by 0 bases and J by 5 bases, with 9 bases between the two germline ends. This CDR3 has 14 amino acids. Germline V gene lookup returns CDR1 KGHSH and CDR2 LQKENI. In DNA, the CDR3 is TGTGCCAGCTCACCACCGGAAAAGGGAGATACGCAGTATTTT. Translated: CASSPPEKGDTQYF.

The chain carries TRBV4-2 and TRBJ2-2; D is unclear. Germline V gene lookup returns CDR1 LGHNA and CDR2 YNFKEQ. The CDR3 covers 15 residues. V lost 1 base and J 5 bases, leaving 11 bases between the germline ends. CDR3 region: CASSQAGSATGELFF. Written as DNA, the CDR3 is TGTGCCAGCAGCCAAGCAGGAAGCGCGACCGGGGAGCTGTTTTTT.

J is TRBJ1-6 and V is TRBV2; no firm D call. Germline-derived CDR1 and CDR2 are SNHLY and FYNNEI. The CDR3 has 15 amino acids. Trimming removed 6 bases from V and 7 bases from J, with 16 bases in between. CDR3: CASSGDSGPNSPLHF. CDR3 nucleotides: TGTGCCAGCAGCGGAGATTCCGGGCCAAATTCACCCCTCCACTTT.

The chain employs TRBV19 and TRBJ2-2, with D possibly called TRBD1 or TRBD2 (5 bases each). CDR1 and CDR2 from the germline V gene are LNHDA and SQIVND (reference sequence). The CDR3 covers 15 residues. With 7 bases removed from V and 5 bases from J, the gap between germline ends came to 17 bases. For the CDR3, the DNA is TGTGCCAGTATGGCCGGGACGGTGTTAACCGGGGAGCTGTTTTTT. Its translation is CASMAGTVLTGELFF.

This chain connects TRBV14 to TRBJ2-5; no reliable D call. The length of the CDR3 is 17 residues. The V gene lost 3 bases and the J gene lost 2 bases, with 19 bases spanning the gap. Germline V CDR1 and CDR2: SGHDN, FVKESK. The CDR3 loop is CASSHAERMGLQETQYF. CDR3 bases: TGTGCCAGCAGCCATGCTGAGAGGATGGGATTACAAGAGACCCAGTACTTC.

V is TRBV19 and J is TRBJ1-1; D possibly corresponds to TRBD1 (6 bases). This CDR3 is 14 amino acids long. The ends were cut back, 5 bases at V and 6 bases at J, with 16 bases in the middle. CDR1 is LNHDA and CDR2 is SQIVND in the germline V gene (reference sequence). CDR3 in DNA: TGTGCCAGTAGTTCCCCGGGGGGCGCGTCTGAAGCTTTCTTT. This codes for CASSSPGGASEAFF.

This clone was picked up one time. CDR3 bases: TGTGCCTGGACCCTCACCCTGGGGACAGGGATGACCTTC. It specifies CAWTLTLGTGMTF. J is TRBJ1-2 and V is TRBV30; 9 bases align to TRBD1. The CDR3 is 13 residues long. Germline assignment: CDR1 GTSNPN and CDR2 SVGIG (reference sequence). J gave up 14 bases and V 4 bases, and 14 bases lay outside the gene matches.

The CDR3 DNA is TGCGCCAGCAGCCAAGAGAGAACCGGGACTAGCGGGGCCCATAGCACAGATACGCAGTATTTT. Its translation is CASSQERTGTSGAHSTDTQYF. This chain connects TRBV4-1 to TRBJ2-3, with 13 bases identical to TRBD2. Germline-derived CDR1 and CDR2 are MGHRA and YSYEKL. J lost 0 bases, V lost 0 bases, and 12 bases had no gene match. The CDR3 spans 21 residues.

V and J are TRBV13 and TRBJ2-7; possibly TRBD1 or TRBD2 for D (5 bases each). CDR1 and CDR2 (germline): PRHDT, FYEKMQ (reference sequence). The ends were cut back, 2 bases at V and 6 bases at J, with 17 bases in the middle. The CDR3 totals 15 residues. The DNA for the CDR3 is TGTGCCAGCAGCTTACGGGACCGCCCGGGGAGCGAGCAGTACTTC. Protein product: CASSLRDRPGSEQYF.

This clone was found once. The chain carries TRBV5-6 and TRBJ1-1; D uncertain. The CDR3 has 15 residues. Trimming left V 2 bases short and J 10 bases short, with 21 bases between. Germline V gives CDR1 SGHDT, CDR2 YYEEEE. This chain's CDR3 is CASSLGRLRDFGAFF. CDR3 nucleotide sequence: TGTGCCAGCAGCTTAGGTCGCCTCCGGGATTTTGGAGCTTTCTTT.

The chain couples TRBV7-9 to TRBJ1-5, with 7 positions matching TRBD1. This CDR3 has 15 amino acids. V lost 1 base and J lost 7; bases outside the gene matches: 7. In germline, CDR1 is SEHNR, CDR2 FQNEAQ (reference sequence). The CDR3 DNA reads TGTGCCAGCAGCTTAGAGGGAGGGGGCGGACAGCCCCAGCATTTT. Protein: CASSLEGGGGQPQHF. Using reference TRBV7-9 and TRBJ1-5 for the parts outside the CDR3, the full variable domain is DTGVSQNPRHKITKRGQNVTFRCDPISEHNRLYWYRQTLGQGPEFLTYFQNEAQLEKSRLLSDRFSAERPKGSFSTLEIQRTEQGDSAMYLCASSLEGGGGQPQHFGDGTRLSIL.

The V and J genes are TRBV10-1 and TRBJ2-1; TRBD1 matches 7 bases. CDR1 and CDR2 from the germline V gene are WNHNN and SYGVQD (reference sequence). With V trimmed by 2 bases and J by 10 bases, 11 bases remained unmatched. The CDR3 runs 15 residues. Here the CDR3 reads CASSEGTASREEQFF. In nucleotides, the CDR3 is TGCGCCAGCAGTGAGGGGACAGCCTCCCGGGAAGAGCAGTTCTTC.

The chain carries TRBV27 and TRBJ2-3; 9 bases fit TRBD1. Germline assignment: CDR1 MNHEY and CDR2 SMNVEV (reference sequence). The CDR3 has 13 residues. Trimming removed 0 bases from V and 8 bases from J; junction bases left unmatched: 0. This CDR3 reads CASSLSDRGTQYF. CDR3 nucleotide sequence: TGTGCCAGCAGTTTATCGGACAGGGGTACGCAGTATTTT.

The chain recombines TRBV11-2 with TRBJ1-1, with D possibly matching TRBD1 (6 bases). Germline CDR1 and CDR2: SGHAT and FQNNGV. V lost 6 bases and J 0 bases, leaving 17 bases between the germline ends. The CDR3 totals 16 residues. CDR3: CASSFVGGLMNTEAFF. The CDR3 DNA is TGTGCCAGCAGTTTCGTGGGGGGGCTTATGAACACTGAAGCTTTCTTT.

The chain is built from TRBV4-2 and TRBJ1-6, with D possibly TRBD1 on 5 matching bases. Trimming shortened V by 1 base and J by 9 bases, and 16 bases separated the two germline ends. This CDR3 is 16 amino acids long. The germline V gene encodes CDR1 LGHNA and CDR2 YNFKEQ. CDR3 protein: CASSQGSSGQGSPLHF. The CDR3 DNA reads TGTGCCAGCAGCCAAGGGTCGTCAGGGCAGGGTTCACCCCTCCACTTT.